A selection of T cell receptor beta chains follows, all from one sample in a study of tumor-infiltrating lymphocytes in primary liver carcinoma. TCRdb ran MiXCR on the multiplex PCR reads and lists one entry per CDR3 protein. The data hold about 30,000 distinct CDR3 sequences, with roughly 70% observed a single time. The specimen sequenced was liver tumor tissue from sampling region 3. These receptors came from a woman aged 25 to 39 with primary liver carcinoma and hepatitis B virus infection. Both conserved end residues are part of each CDR3.

j_gene: TRBJ2-2; v_gene: TRBV11-2; CDR3aa: CPSSPDPQLNTGELFF
j_gene: TRBJ2-3; v_gene: TRBV11-2; CDR3aa: CASSFGLGCKDTPYF
j_gene: TRBJ1-2; v_gene: TRBV11-1; CDR3aa: CASSSGQYPHGYTF
j_gene: TRBJ1-2; v_gene: TRBV28; CDR3aa: CASSTGRLVPRQHTNYGYTF
j_gene: TRBJ1-1; v_gene: TRBV12-3/TRBV12-4; CDR3aa: CASSKGRGTEAFF
j_gene: TRBJ2-7; v_gene: TRBV28; CDR3aa: CASSLGPGQSSSYEQYF
j_gene: TRBJ2-1; v_gene: TRBV28; CDR3aa: CASSLRREGLQRPDEQFF
j_gene: TRBJ2-3; v_gene: TRBV12-3/TRBV12-4; CDR3aa: CASSLTGPADTQYF
j_gene: TRBJ2-3; v_gene: TRBV12-3/TRBV12-4; CDR3aa: CASGTGGVTDTQYF
j_gene: TRBJ2-3; v_gene: TRBV10-3; CDR3aa: CAIREAVTGADTQYF
j_gene: TRBJ2-5; v_gene: TRBV11-2; CDR3aa: CASSPYGGRTQDTQYF
j_gene: TRBJ1-1; v_gene: TRBV6-6; CDR3aa: CASSYPPLEAFF
j_gene: TRBJ2-1; v_gene: TRBV11-2; CDR3aa: CDSSPDSRFRVQFF
j_gene: TRBJ2-5; v_gene: TRBV4-2; CDR3aa: CTSSQTGTRNVPETHYF
j_gene: TRBJ2-3; v_gene: TRBV11-2; CDR3aa: CASSSLDTQYF
j_gene: TRBJ2-2; v_gene: TRBV6-5; CDR3aa: CPSSPRTGFTGELLF
j_gene: TRBJ2-1; v_gene: TRBV29-1; CDR3aa: CSVVGWEGRMFF
j_gene: TRBJ2-2; v_gene: TRBV4-2; CDR3aa: CASRQGAAGEPFF
j_gene: TRBJ2-1; v_gene: TRBV11-2; CDR3aa: CASSLSAANEQFF
j_gene: TRBJ2-2; v_gene: TRBV6-5; CDR3aa: CARSPRTGFTGKLFF
j_gene: TRBJ1-6; v_gene: TRBV10-3; CDR3aa: CAISERGSFNSPLHF
j_gene: TRBJ2-3; v_gene: TRBV24-1; CDR3aa: CATSDDIGTVTQYF
j_gene: TRBJ1-6; v_gene: TRBV11-2; CDR3aa: CASSWQGEGSPLHF
j_gene: TRBJ2-7; v_gene: TRBV4-2; CDR3aa: CAGSQDHYEQYF
j_gene: TRBJ2-4; v_gene: TRBV11-2; CDR3aa: CGSSPVMGLAKNIQYF
j_gene: TRBJ2-3; v_gene: TRBV13; CDR3aa: CASSLKDTDTQYF
j_gene: TRBJ2-2; v_gene: TRBV6-2/TRBV6-3; CDR3aa: CASSVAGDTEELFF
j_gene: TRBJ2-3; v_gene: TRBV11-2; CDR3aa: CISSYRGSGSLTDTQYF
j_gene: TRBJ2-7; v_gene: TRBV6-6; CDR3aa: CDTQIGVGPYEHYF
j_gene: TRBJ1-4; v_gene: TRBV4-1; CDR3aa: CASSRLEGEKLFF
j_gene: TRBJ2-7; v_gene: TRBV7-6; CDR3aa: CASSWGQGYEQYF
j_gene: TRBJ2-1; v_gene: TRBV11-3; CDR3aa: CASSPTGTALNNEQFF
j_gene: TRBJ2-5; v_gene: TRBV7-8; CDR3aa: CTSSSEGADKETQYF
j_gene: TRBJ2-2; v_gene: TRBV6-1; CDR3aa: CTSGETLPGGAANTGELFF
j_gene: TRBJ2-1; v_gene: TRBV6-1; CDR3aa: CASSEDYPRGEQLF
j_gene: TRBJ2-2; v_gene: TRBV5-1; CDR3aa: CTISPTSGSVTGELFF
j_gene: TRBJ2-2; v_gene: TRBV5-6; CDR3aa: CANSLAPRVIGELFF
j_gene: TRBJ1-5; v_gene: TRBV12-3/TRBV12-4; CDR3aa: CASSLVSEINRPQHF
j_gene: TRBJ2-5; v_gene: TRBV12-3/TRBV12-4; CDR3aa: CANSLEGGVQETLYF
j_gene: TRBJ2-2; v_gene: TRBV6-5; CDR3aa: CASSTRTGFTGGLFF
j_gene: TRBJ2-3; v_gene: TRBV11-2; CDR3aa: CASRRNRADTQYF
j_gene: TRBJ2-7; v_gene: TRBV11-1; CDR3aa: CASSWGGTRTYEEYF
j_gene: TRBJ2-2; v_gene: TRBV21-1; CDR3aa: CASSKKDRARTWELFF
j_gene: TRBJ2-2; v_gene: TRBV6-5; CDR3aa: CASQGRLARVVRGELYF
j_gene: TRBJ1-1; v_gene: TRBV11-2; CDR3aa: CASSLGSEAFF
j_gene: TRBJ2-5; v_gene: TRBV11-2; CDR3aa: CASSSRRLVGTHYF
j_gene: TRBJ1-1; v_gene: TRBV12-3/TRBV12-4; CDR3aa: CASSLAGKVFF
j_gene: TRBJ2-5; v_gene: TRBV30; CDR3aa: CAWKVLGASLGTQHF
j_gene: TRBJ2-4; v_gene: TRBV12-3/TRBV12-4; CDR3aa: CASSITIAKNIQYF
j_gene: TRBJ2-5; v_gene: TRBV24-1; CDR3aa: CAPNDFQSGAKETQYF
j_gene: TRBJ2-1; v_gene: TRBV11-2; CDR3aa: CASSLRRDFYNEQFF
j_gene: TRBJ1-1; v_gene: TRBV10-3; CDR3aa: CAIKARSQDTDAFF
j_gene: TRBJ2-1; v_gene: TRBV28; CDR3aa: CASSLRREGFQRPDEQFF
j_gene: TRBJ1-1; v_gene: TRBV11-2; CDR3aa: CASSFDLGGRVAEAFF
j_gene: TRBJ2-7; v_gene: TRBV11-2; CDR3aa: CASSTSGTGVEQYF
j_gene: TRBJ2-1; v_gene: TRBV28; CDR3aa: CASSPGTSGSTHEQFF